The entry below describes one T cell receptor beta chain. Its antigen is not known. Samples each had at least 5 micrograms of total RNA extracted. This sample stems from a study of blood T cells in healthy people across ages. Study conclusions and caveats: While age rose, TCR beta diversity per million T cells dropped in a roughly linear way.

The CDR3 extends over 13 amino acids. V shed 4 bases and J shed 5 bases, with 11 bases lying between them. The germline V gene has CDR1 WSHSY and CDR2 SAAADI. The second PCR ran roughly 7 to 12 cycles with a sample-barcoded 5' primer and J-beta primers. Tagging of each cDNA molecule was performed by a template-switch adaptor with 12 random nucleotides. One entry per CDR3 protein, called by TCRdb with MiXCR from the 5' RACE reads. In the table there are hundreds of thousands of distinct CDR3 sequences, 45% to 55% of which are singletons. The sequence derives from an elderly man in good health. This chain links TRBV10-2 with TRBJ2-5; D remains ambiguous. Source material: blood. The CDR3 sequence: CASSGRNFETQYF. CDR3 coding DNA: TGCGCCAGCAGTGGTAGAAATTTTGAGACCCAGTACTTC.